The 2 T cell receptor beta chains below all came from one sample that was sequenced in a study of glioma-infiltrating T cells. The iRepertoire nested amplicon-rescue multiplex PCR amplified TCR alpha and beta CDR3s from RNA. TCRdb re-called the multiplex PCR reads through MiXCR, storing one row per CDR3 protein. The repertoire has 95,000 to 150,000 distinct CDR3 sequences, 23% of them found once; the top ten carry around 15%. Sequenced: glioma tissue, nonneoplastic brain tissue, or PBMCs (not recorded which). These receptors were obtained from a human donor with low-grade glioma or glioblastoma, undergoing nonglioma brain surgery, or in good health (not recorded which).

The sample holds one count of this clonotype. A much larger clone is a single base away; this may be a read error. This chain links TRBV20-1 with TRBJ1-2; D is uncertain. The CDR3 consists of 18 residues. Germline CDR1 is DFQATT and CDR2 is SNEGSKA (reference sequence). DNA for the CDR3: TGCAGTTCTAGAGATTTGGCAGACGCCACGGAAATTAACTATGGCTACACCTTC. Protein product: CSSRDLADATEINYGYTF.

The V and J genes are TRBV12-3 or TRBV12-4 and TRBJ1-2; TRBD1 matches 8 bases. J was trimmed by 4 bases and V by 7 bases; bases with no gene match: 11. This CDR3 is 15 amino acids long. As DNA, the CDR3 is TGTGCCAGCACGAGCGATTGGACAGGGACCTATGGCTACACCTTC. Its protein is CASTSDWTGTYGYTF.